Given below is one TCR beta chain in context. TCRdb passed the 5' RACE reads through MiXCR, listing each CDR3 protein once. The table shows 1.5 million to 2 million distinct CDR3 sequences, with less than 35% occurring only once. This sample was taken from a study of identical twins. V was trimmed by 1 base and J by 3 bases, leaving 14 bases between them. Germline V gene sequence: CDR1 LNHDA, CDR2 SQIVND (reference sequence). The CDR3 has 16 residues. The clonotype was recovered from a newborn girl in good health. J is TRBJ2-3 and V is TRBV19; D might be TRBD2 (5 bases). Sequenced input: cord blood. The CDR3 coding sequence is TGTGCCAGTAGTATAGGGACTTCCCGACCTACAGATACGCAGTATTTT. Its translation: CASSIGTSRPTDTQYF. The whole variable domain, filled in from reference TRBV19 and TRBJ2-3, reads DGGITQSPKYLFRKEGQNVTLSCEQNLNHDAMYWYRQDPGQGLRLIYYSQIVNDFQKGDIAEGYSVSREKKESFPLTVTSAQKNPTAFYLCASSIGTSRPTDTQYFGPGTRLTVL.